The 15 T cell receptor beta chains given below trace back to one sample, sequenced in a study of cytomegalovirus exposure and HLA in healthy donors. Primers included in the PCR were 60 Vbeta and 13 Jbeta primers. This table comes from immunoSEQ multiplex PCR, and its TCRdb copy is limited to in-frame clones, with some not included. The data show some 110,000 clones, 65% to 75% seen once. The sample taken for sequencing was PBMCs. The receptors originated from a man between 25 and 39 years old in good health and CMV-seropositive.

This sequence joins TRBV28 and TRBJ2-5; 10 bases fit TRBD2. Trimming removed 6 bases from V and 5 bases from J; junction bases left unmatched: 3. The V gene's germline CDR1 is MDHEN and CDR2 SYDVKM. There are 13 residues in the CDR3. The CDR3: CASRGLAQETQYF. The CDR3 DNA reads TGTGCCAGCAGGGGACTAGCGCAGGAGACCCAGTACTTC.

The V and J genes are TRBV28 and TRBJ2-3; D is unclear. CDR1 and CDR2 from the germline V gene are MDHEN and SYDVKM. Trimming removed 4 bases at V and 0 bases at J, with 5 bases between. The CDR3 has 13 residues. CDR3 loop: CASSSTSTDTQYF. CDR3 DNA sequence: TGTGCCAGCAGTTCCACTAGCACAGATACGCAGTATTTT. The whole variable domain, filled in from reference TRBV28 and TRBJ2-3, reads DVKVTQSSRYLVKRTGEKVFLECVQDMDHENMFWYRQDPGLGLRLIYFSYDVKMKEKGDIPEGYSVSREKKERFSLILESASTNQTSMYLCASSSTSTDTQYFGPGTRLTVL.

The rearrangement links TRBV21-1 to TRBJ1-5. TRBV21-1 is an annotated pseudogene. The CDR3 length is 18 residues. This CDR3 is CASSPRRVIEEVNQPQHF. The CDR3 DNA reads TGTGCCAGCAGCCCCCGGCGGGTTATTGAGGAAGTTAACCAGCCCCAGCATTTT.

The chain carries TRBV9 and TRBJ2-5, with D possibly matching TRBD1 (6 bases). The ends were cut back, 0 bases at V and 5 bases at J, with 14 bases in the middle. Germline assignment: CDR1 SGDLS and CDR2 YYNGEE. CDR3 size: 15 residues. The DNA of the CDR3 is TGTGCCAGCAGCGTAGGAACAGGGTCCCAGGAGACCCAGTACTTC. It codes for CASSVGTGSQETQYF.

This clone showed up just once. The rearrangement links TRBV5-6 to TRBJ1-1; D ambiguous. The CDR3 is made up of 12 amino acids. Trimming removed 0 bases from V and 3 bases from J, with 3 bases in between. The germline CDR1 and CDR2 sequences are SGHDT and YYEEEE. The CDR3 sequence: CASSLVYTEAFF. The DNA of the CDR3 is TGTGCCAGCAGCTTGGTATACACTGAAGCTTTCTTT.

The gene calls are TRBV2 and TRBJ2-1; TRBD2 aligns across 12 bases. Germline CDR1 is SNHLY and CDR2 is FYNNEI. The CDR3 covers 15 residues. Trimming at V came to 6 bases and at J to 6 bases, leaving 6 bases not matched to a gene. The CDR3 nucleotides read TGTGCCAGCAGGCTATCTAGCGGGGGGGCCAATGAGCAGTTCTTC. This translates into CASRLSSGGANEQFF.

The chain joins TRBV5-8 to TRBJ1-1; weak D call: TRBD1 (6 bases). Germline-derived CDR1 and CDR2 are SGHTS and YDEGEE. CDR3 length: 14 residues. V was clipped by 4 bases and J by 6 bases, with 16 bases between them. The CDR3 sequence is CASSKGHRHPEAFF. For the CDR3, the DNA is TGTGCCAGCAGCAAGGGACACAGACACCCTGAAGCTTTCTTT.

The rearrangement uses TRBV18 and TRBJ1-1; D possibly corresponds to TRBD1 (6 bases). The V gene lost 6 bases and the J gene lost 2 bases, with 16 bases spanning the gap. Germline V gives CDR1 KGHSH, CDR2 LQKENI. CDR3 length: 15 residues. CDR3 residues: CASSLTRTANTEAFF. Here the CDR3 DNA reads TGTGCCAGCTCCCTTACCCGGACAGCCAACACTGAAGCTTTCTTT.

There are a few counts of this clone. This chain joins TRBV10-3 and TRBJ2-2, with 8 bases matching TRBD1. The CDR3 has 13 residues. The ends lost 5 bases at V and 15 bases at J; junction bases unmatched: 11. Germline loops: CDR1 ENHRY, CDR2 SYGVKD. The CDR3 here is CAISRLTGGGMFF. The CDR3 coding sequence is TGTGCCATCAGTAGATTAACAGGGGGAGGTATGTTTTTT.

The chain couples TRBV7-2 to TRBJ2-7, with 8 bases that match TRBD2. There are 14 residues in the CDR3. Trimming removed 4 bases from V and 3 bases from J; junction bases left unmatched: 5. CDR1 is SGHTA, CDR2 FQGNSA, per germline. CDR3 DNA: TGTGCCAGCAGCTATACTAGCGGCGACTACGAGCAGTACTTC. It encodes CASSYTSGDYEQYF.

The chain uses TRBV5-4 and TRBJ2-5; D is uncertain. Trimming took off 5 bases at V and 2 bases at J, with 7 bases between the two ends. The CDR3 has 12 residues. CDR1 is SGHNT and CDR2 is YYREEE in the germline V gene (reference sequence). The chain's CDR3 is CASSRLQETQYF. CDR3 DNA: TGTGCCAGCAGTCGACTTCAAGAGACCCAGTACTTC.

The chain employs TRBV4-1 and TRBJ1-2; maybe TRBD1 (6 bases). Germline assignment: CDR1 MGHRA and CDR2 YSYEKL. Trimming cost V 6 bases and J 2 bases, with 13 bases left between them. This CDR3 is 14 amino acids long. CDR3: CASSHNTGNYGYTF. CDR3 sequence (DNA): TGCGCCAGCAGTCACAATACAGGGAACTATGGCTACACCTTC.

There are a few counts of this clone. The chain couples TRBV28 to TRBJ1-2; D is undetermined. This CDR3 spans 14 amino acids. V lost 6 bases to trimming and J lost 4 bases, with 15 bases between them. Looked up from germline, CDR1 is MDHEN and CDR2 is SYDVKM. CDR3 sequence (DNA): TGTGCCAGCAGAATCTCGGGTGGTGGCTATGGCTACACCTTC. It is translated as CASRISGGGYGYTF.

The DNA of the CDR3 is TGCAGCGTTCCATGGACGGGGGGAACGACAGATACGCAGTATTTT. Amino acids: CSVPWTGGTTDTQYF. V and J are TRBV29-1 and TRBJ2-3; TRBD2 agrees at 7 bases. Germline CDR1 SQVTM, CDR2 ANQGSEA. The CDR3 runs to 15 residues. The J segment lost 3 bases and the V segment lost 5 bases, leaving 11 bases of the junction unmatched.

The V and J genes are TRBV6-5 and TRBJ1-6, with D hard to call. The CDR3 extends over 13 amino acids. Germline values: CDR1 MNHEY, CDR2 SVGAGI. V was clipped by 2 bases and J by 8 bases, with 7 bases between them. CDR3 sequence (DNA): TGTGCCAGCAGTTACCTGGCGGATTCACCCCTCCACTTT. The encoded protein is CASSYLADSPLHF.